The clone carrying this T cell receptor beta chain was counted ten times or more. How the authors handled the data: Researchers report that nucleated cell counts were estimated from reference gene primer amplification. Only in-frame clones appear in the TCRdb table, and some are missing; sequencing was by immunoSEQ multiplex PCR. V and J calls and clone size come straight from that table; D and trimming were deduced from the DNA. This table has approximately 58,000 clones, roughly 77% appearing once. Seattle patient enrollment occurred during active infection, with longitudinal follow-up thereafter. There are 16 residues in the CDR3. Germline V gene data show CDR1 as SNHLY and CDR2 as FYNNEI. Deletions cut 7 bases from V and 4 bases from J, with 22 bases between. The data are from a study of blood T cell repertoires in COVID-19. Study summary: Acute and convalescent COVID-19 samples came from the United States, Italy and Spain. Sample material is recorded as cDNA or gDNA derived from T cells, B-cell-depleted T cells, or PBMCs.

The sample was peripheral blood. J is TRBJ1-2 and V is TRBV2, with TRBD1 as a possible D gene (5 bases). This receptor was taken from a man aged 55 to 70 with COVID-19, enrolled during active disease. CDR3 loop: CASIYRLYDDTYGYTF. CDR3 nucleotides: TGTGCCAGCATCTACAGGCTATACGACGATACCTATGGCTACACCTTC.